The 9 T cell receptor beta chains listed next were all sequenced from one sample in a study of shared clonotypes between healthy human individuals. TCRdb keeps only in-frame clones here, not all; method: immunoSEQ multiplex PCR. The sample comprises 2 million to 2.5 million clones, around 90% of which are singletons, and 0.37% rests with the top ten. What was sequenced was naive CD4+ T cells from PBMCs. Described subset: CD45RA+ positively selected. The receptors were gathered from a man aged 18 to 29 in good health. Some clones in this sample may be carry-over from other donors' samples.

The genes are TRBV7-2 and TRBJ1-6, with TRBD1 as a possible D gene (5 bases). Germline V CDR1 and CDR2: SGHTA, FQGNSA. The V end lost 1 base, the J end lost 11 bases, and 12 bases lay between the germline ends. There are 14 residues in the CDR3. CDR3 nucleotide sequence: TGTGCCAGCAGCTTAGTGTGGCAGGGCCCACCCCTCCACTTT. It specifies CASSLVWQGPPLHF. The full variable domain, with the rest looked up from reference TRBV7-2 and TRBJ1-6, is GAGVSQSPSNKVTEKGKDVELRCDPISGHTALYWYRQSLGQGLEFLIYFQGNSAPDKSGLPSDRFSAERTGGSVSTLTIQRTQQEDSAVYLCASSLVWQGPPLHFGNGTRLTVT.

To note about this clone: One end of the junction varies from germline; a read error may be responsible. V usage is TRBV2 and J usage is TRBJ1-2; D may be TRBD1 (6 bases). This CDR3 comprises 15 residues. Looked up from germline, CDR1 is SNHLY and CDR2 is FYNNEI. This CDR3 is CASSDGQNPSYDYTF. Written as DNA, the CDR3 is TGTGCCAGCAGTGACGGACAGAACCCTTCCTATGACTACACCTTC.

V gene TRBV6-5 combines with J gene TRBJ1-4; weak D call: TRBD1 (5 bases). Deletions cut 0 bases from V and 3 bases from J, with 11 bases between. CDR3 length: 16 residues. Germline CDR1 and CDR2: MNHEY and SVGAGI. The DNA of the CDR3 is TGTGCCAGCAGTTACTCGATCCCAGGGTCTAATGAAAAACTGTTTTTT. It encodes CASSYSIPGSNEKLFF.

The chain combines TRBV10-3 with TRBJ2-1, with D maybe TRBD1 (6 bases). The CDR3 is made up of 12 amino acids. Germline V gene lookup returns CDR1 ENHRY and CDR2 SYGVKD. V lost 8 bases to trimming and J lost 3 bases, with 8 bases between them. The CDR3 sequence is CAIGGVYNEQFF. The CDR3 DNA reads TGTGCCATCGGGGGCGTCTACAATGAGCAGTTCTTC.

The V gene is TRBV27, the J gene TRBJ2-5, with a weak D call TRBD2 (6 bases). Trimming pared 6 bases from V and 1 base from J, leaving 18 bases between. The CDR3 contains 16 residues. Germline loops: CDR1 MNHEY, CDR2 SMNVEV (reference sequence). CDR3 nucleotides: TGTGCCAGCAGCCCCCTAGGGCTAGCGTTCCAAGAGACCCAGTACTTC. This sequence encodes CASSPLGLAFQETQYF.

The J gene is TRBJ2-7, the V gene TRBV7-3, with 8 bases identical to TRBD2. Germline values: CDR1 SGHTA, CDR2 FQGTGA. The V gene end was trimmed by 5 bases and the J gene end by 3 bases; junction bases not matched to a gene: 9. There are 15 residues in the CDR3. This CDR3 is CASSAGRGRRYEQYF. As DNA, the CDR3 is TGTGCCAGCAGCGCCGGGAGGGGCCGGCGCTACGAGCAGTACTTC.

The sample holds one count of this clone. CDR3 in DNA: TGTGCCAGTAGTATGACCAATAAAAACATTCAGTACTTC. It encodes CASSMTNKNIQYF. The genes are TRBV19 and TRBJ2-4, with D hard to call. This CDR3 comprises 13 residues. The germline V gene encodes CDR1 LNHDA and CDR2 SQIVND (reference sequence). V lost 3 bases and J 4 bases, leaving 7 bases between the germline ends.

J is TRBJ1-5 and V is TRBV28; D unclear. In germline, CDR1 is MDHEN, CDR2 SYDVKM. This CDR3 region has 13 residues. The V end was cut by 6 bases, the J end by 4 bases, with 10 bases between. CDR3 sequence: CASSRTINQPQHF. Written as DNA, the CDR3 is TGTGCCAGCAGCCGTACAATTAATCAGCCCCAGCATTTT.

With respect to this clone: Other DNA sequences within the sample encode an identical CDR3. V and J are TRBV7-9 and TRBJ2-3; 9 bases are shared with TRBD2. Unmatched junction bases numbered 1, after V lost 5 bases and J lost 1 base. CDR3 size: 14 residues. Germline loops: CDR1 SEHNR, CDR2 FQNEAQ (reference sequence). The CDR3 region has the DNA TGTGCCAGCAGCCGGACTAGCGGCACAGATACGCAGTATTTT. Residues: CASSRTSGTDTQYF.